This T cell receptor (beta chain) was identified during a study of blood T cell repertoires in COVID-19. Produced via immunoSEQ multiplex PCR; TCRdb's table is partial and in-frame only. Seen here are approximately 120,000 clones, roughly nine tenths observed once, and the top ten hold around 2%. Source material: peripheral blood. This receptor was identified in a man aged 45-65 years with COVID-19, enrolled during active disease.

This chain's CDR3 is CASSEGWGNQPQHF. CDR3 nucleotides: TGTGCCAGCAGTGAGGGTTGGGGCAATCAGCCCCAGCATTTT. J is TRBJ1-5 and V is TRBV7-2; D gene uncertain. The germline V and J ends were trimmed by 6 bases and 2 bases, with 11 bases remaining between them. Germline CDR1 is SGHTA and CDR2 is FQGNSA. The CDR3 has 14 residues.